The 23 T cell receptor beta chains given below trace back to one sample, sequenced in a study of cytomegalovirus exposure and HLA in healthy donors. This table comes from immunoSEQ multiplex PCR, and its TCRdb copy is limited to in-frame clones, with some not included. The top ten hold 1.8% of the sample, which has about 110,000 clones, around 89% seen once. What was sequenced was PBMCs. These receptor sequences come from a woman aged 18 to 35 in good health and CMV-seropositive.

This chain connects TRBV7-8 to TRBJ1-5; 7 bases match TRBD1. In germline, CDR1 is SGHVS, CDR2 FQNEAQ. The CDR3 consists of 15 residues. The J segment lost 6 bases and the V segment lost 3 bases, leaving 8 bases of the junction unmatched. The CDR3: CASSLEQGYGQPQHF. The CDR3 DNA is TGTGCCAGCAGCTTGGAACAGGGGTACGGTCAGCCCCAGCATTTT.

The rearrangement links TRBV19 to TRBJ2-1; D not certain. V was shortened by 3 bases and J by 9 bases, with 9 bases between the two germline ends. CDR1 is LNHDA, CDR2 SQIVND, per germline (reference sequence). This CDR3 region has 12 residues. CDR3 sequence reads: CASSIMGSEQFF. For the CDR3, the DNA is TGTGCCAGTAGTATTATGGGCAGTGAGCAGTTCTTC.

This clone turned up a few times. The V gene is TRBV10-2, the J gene TRBJ1-2; tentative D call: TRBD1 (6 bases). V was trimmed by 0 bases and J by 3 bases, leaving 11 bases between them. This CDR3 is 15 amino acids long. Germline values: CDR1 WSHSY, CDR2 SAAADI. CDR3 nucleotide sequence: TGCGCCAGCAGTGAGTCCGTCAGGGGTTACTATGGCTACACCTTC. Translating gives CASSESVRGYYGYTF.

The chain links TRBV18 to TRBJ1-2, with TRBD1 matching 9 bases. Unmatched junction bases numbered 8, after V lost 4 bases and J lost 2 bases. The germline gives CDR1 KGHSH, CDR2 LQKENI. The CDR3 consists of 16 residues. This CDR3 reads CASSRLRDRDNYGYTF. The CDR3 coding sequence is TGTGCCAGCTCACGACTGCGGGACAGGGACAACTATGGCTACACCTTC.

This chain joins TRBV5-4 and TRBJ2-3, with TRBD2 matching over 11 bases. Germline loops: CDR1 SGHNT, CDR2 YYREEE (reference sequence). With V trimmed by 2 bases and J by 6 bases, 11 bases remained unmatched. The CDR3 spans 17 residues. The CDR3 reads CASSLQPGSGGADTQYF. CDR3 nucleotides: TGTGCCAGCAGCTTACAACCGGGTAGCGGGGGGGCGGATACGCAGTATTTT.

J is TRBJ2-7 and V is TRBV5-1; D might be TRBD1 (6 bases). The CDR3 has 15 amino acids. Germline V lookup: CDR1 SGHRS, CDR2 YFSETQ. The V gene lost 0 bases and the J gene lost 4 bases, with 14 bases spanning the gap. CDR3 in amino acids: CASSLDGTPFYEQYV. CDR3 bases: TGCGCCAGCAGCTTGGACGGGACACCCTTTTACGAGCAGTACGTC.

The rearrangement links TRBV28 to TRBJ1-2, with D uncertain. The CDR3 covers 13 residues. Looked up from germline, CDR1 is MDHEN and CDR2 is SYDVKM. V lost 4 bases to trimming and J lost 1 base, with 7 bases between them. CDR3 region: CASSSPVNYGYTF. The CDR3 DNA reads as TGTGCCAGCAGTTCCCCCGTTAACTATGGCTACACCTTC.

The chain employs TRBV28 and TRBJ1-4; D is unclear. Between the trimmed V and J ends, which lost 0 bases and 4 bases, there was a span of 6 bases. Germline CDR1 and CDR2: MDHEN and SYDVKM. CDR3 size: 14 residues. The CDR3 DNA follows: TGTGCCAGCAGTTTATGGTCCTTTAATGAAAAACTGTTTTTT. It specifies CASSLWSFNEKLFF.

V gene TRBV28 combines with J gene TRBJ2-1, with 8 nucleotides matching TRBD2. Germline CDR1 and CDR2: MDHEN and SYDVKM. This CDR3 is built from 16 residues. Trimming took 8 bases from V and 2 from J; bases not matched to a gene: 11. CDR3 coding DNA: TGTGCCAGCCGCGCTATTAGCGGGGCTACCTACAATGAGCAGTTCTTC. This gives the protein CASRAISGATYNEQFF.

This chain uses TRBV6-1 with TRBJ2-7, with no clear D. This CDR3 spans 14 amino acids. Trimming removed 5 bases at V and 3 bases at J, with 14 bases between. Germline V gene sequence: CDR1 MNHNS, CDR2 SASEGT. In DNA form, the CDR3 reads TGTGCCAGCAGTAGGATCCGTGCCCACTACGAGCAGTACGTC. Protein product: CASSRIRAHYEQYV.

This CDR3 reads CASSRGQANYNEQFF. The DNA for the CDR3 is TGTGCCAGCAGCCGGGGACAGGCCAACTACAATGAGCAGTTCTTC. This chain joins TRBV5-4 and TRBJ2-1; 8 bases are a match to TRBD1. CDR3 size: 15 residues. Germline V gives CDR1 SGHNT, CDR2 YYREEE (reference sequence). The J segment lost 3 bases and the V segment lost 4 bases, leaving 6 bases of the junction unmatched.

J is TRBJ2-7 and V is TRBV5-5; D call uncertain. The CDR3 runs to 13 residues. Germline V gives CDR1 SGHKS, CDR2 YYEKEE (reference sequence). Trimming stripped 2 bases from V and 1 base from J, with 7 bases between. The CDR3 is CASSFRSSYEQYF. CDR3 DNA: TGTGCCAGCAGCTTCCGGTCGTCCTACGAGCAGTACTTC.

The chain has TRBV28 and TRBJ1-5; 10 bases are a match to TRBD1. V trimming: 8 bases; J trimming: 7 bases; junction bases outside the gene matches: 11. The CDR3 has 15 residues. CDR1 is MDHEN, CDR2 SYDVKM, per germline. CDR3 sequence reads: CASDPGTGDDQPQHF. The CDR3 DNA reads as TGTGCCAGCGACCCCGGGACAGGGGACGACCAGCCCCAGCATTTT.

V gene TRBV4-2 combines with J gene TRBJ1-5; possible D gene TRBD1, 6 bases. This CDR3 has 14 residues. Germline assignment: CDR1 LGHNA and CDR2 YNFKEQ. V lost 0 bases to trimming and J lost 6 bases, with 9 bases between them. The CDR3 sequence is CASSQEAGAQPQHF. Here the CDR3 DNA reads TGTGCCAGCAGCCAAGAAGCGGGGGCTCAGCCCCAGCATTTT.

Worth noting for this clone: The same CDR3 arises from other DNA sequences in this sample as well. The V and J genes are TRBV2 and TRBJ2-5; tentative D call: TRBD1 (6 bases). The germline V and J ends were trimmed by 3 bases and 5 bases, with 10 bases remaining between them. This CDR3 comprises 13 residues. Germline V gene data show CDR1 as SNHLY and CDR2 as FYNNEI. The CDR3 is CASSDQGRETQYF. CDR3 coding DNA: TGTGCCAGCAGTGACCAGGGGCGGGAGACCCAGTACTTC.

The V gene is TRBV7-7, the J gene TRBJ1-1; 7 bases agree with TRBD1. The germline V gene has CDR1 SSHAT and CDR2 FNYEAQ (reference sequence). This CDR3 has 13 residues. V was clipped by 5 bases and J by 4 bases; unmatched bases: 4. The chain's CDR3 is CASSRDSSTEAFF. The CDR3 nucleotides read TGTGCCAGCAGCCGGGACAGCTCCACTGAAGCTTTCTTT.

The rearrangement uses TRBV6-1 and TRBJ2-1, with 8 bases matching TRBD2. The CDR3 length is 15 residues. Germline V gives CDR1 MNHNS, CDR2 SASEGT. With 4 bases clipped from V and 2 bases from J, the junction kept 4 bases outside the gene matches. This CDR3 reads CASSGLAGTYNEQFF. The CDR3 DNA follows: TGTGCCAGCAGTGGCCTAGCGGGCACCTACAATGAGCAGTTCTTC.

V usage is TRBV28 and J usage is TRBJ2-2; perhaps TRBD2 as D (6 bases). The CDR3 sequence is 17 residues long. The V end was cut by 6 bases, the J end by 6 bases, with 23 bases between. CDR1 is MDHEN, CDR2 SYDVKM, per germline. CDR3 nucleotide sequence: TGTGCCAGCAGGGGGCTTGGGGGGAGACGAAGGGCCGGGGAGCTGTTTTTT. Protein product: CASRGLGGRRRAGELFF. The full variable domain, its missing parts supplied by reference TRBV28 and TRBJ2-2, is DVKVTQSSRYLVKRTGEKVFLECVQDMDHENMFWYRQDPGLGLRLIYFSYDVKMKEKGDIPEGYSVSREKKERFSLILESASTNQTSMYLCASRGLGGRRRAGELFFGEGSRLTVL.

V gene TRBV6-4 combines with J gene TRBJ2-2; 8 bases line up with TRBD1. The CDR3 is made up of 17 amino acids. The germline V gene encodes CDR1 MRHNA and CDR2 SNTAGT. J lost 5 bases, V lost 2 bases, and 10 bases had no gene match. The CDR3 protein is CASSDQSPGTGTGELFF. As DNA, the CDR3 is TGTGCCAGCAGTGACCAAAGCCCCGGGACAGGTACCGGGGAGCTGTTTTTT.

The chain couples TRBV7-2 to TRBJ2-1, with D maybe TRBD1 (6 bases). Germline values: CDR1 SGHTA, CDR2 FQGNSA. The V end lost 5 bases, the J end lost 9 bases, and 14 bases lay between the germline ends. There are 13 residues in the CDR3. The chain's CDR3 is CASSVRQDGEQFF. The CDR3 DNA reads TGTGCCAGCAGCGTAAGACAGGATGGTGAGCAGTTCTTC.

The chain is built from TRBV18 and TRBJ2-3; TRBD2 matches 11 bases. Germline values: CDR1 KGHSH, CDR2 LQKENI. The CDR3 contains 17 residues. The junction had 6 bases not matched to a gene; V was cut back by 4 bases and J by 0 bases. CDR3 DNA: TGTGCCAGCTCACTAGCGGGGGGGATTATTAGCACAGATACGCAGTATTTT. Amino acid sequence: CASSLAGGIISTDTQYF.

This sequence joins TRBV29-1 and TRBJ1-2; no reliable D call. Trimming left V 6 bases short and J 2 bases short, with 19 bases between. This CDR3 is 15 amino acids long. In germline, CDR1 is SQVTM, CDR2 ANQGSEA. CDR3 sequence (DNA): TGCAGCGTGCCTCTTCCTAGGACGGGGAACTATGGCTACACCTTC. Encoded protein: CSVPLPRTGNYGYTF.

The chain couples TRBV5-8 to TRBJ2-1; a possible D gene is TRBD1 (5 bases). V was cut by 0 bases and J by 1 base, with 8 bases left in between. The germline V gene has CDR1 SGHTS and CDR2 YDEGEE. This CDR3 has 15 amino acids. This CDR3 is CASSLDRISYNEQFF. The CDR3, as DNA: TGTGCCAGCAGCTTGGACAGGATTTCCTACAATGAGCAGTTCTTC. Variable domain in full (rest from reference TRBV5-8 and TRBJ2-1): EAGVTQSPTHLIKTRGQQATLRCSPISGHTSVYWYQQALGLGLQFLLWYDEGEERNRGNFPPRFSGRQFPNYSSELNVNALELEDSALYLCASSLDRISYNEQFFGPGTRLTVL.